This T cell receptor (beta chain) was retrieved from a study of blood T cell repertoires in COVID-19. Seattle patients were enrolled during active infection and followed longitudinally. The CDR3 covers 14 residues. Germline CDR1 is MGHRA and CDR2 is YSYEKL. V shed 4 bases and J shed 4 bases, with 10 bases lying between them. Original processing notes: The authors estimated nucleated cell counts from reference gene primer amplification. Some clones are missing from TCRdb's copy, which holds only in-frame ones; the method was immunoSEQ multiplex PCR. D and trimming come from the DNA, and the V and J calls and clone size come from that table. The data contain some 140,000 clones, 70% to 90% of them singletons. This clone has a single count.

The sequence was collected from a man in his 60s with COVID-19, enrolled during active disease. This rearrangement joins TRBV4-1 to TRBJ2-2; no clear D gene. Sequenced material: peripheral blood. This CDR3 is CASSPGYGTGELFF. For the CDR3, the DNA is TGCGCCAGCAGCCCCGGGTATGGCACCGGGGAGCTGTTTTTT.